These T cell receptor beta chains were read from a single sample in a study of cytomegalovirus exposure and HLA in healthy donors. Produced via immunoSEQ multiplex PCR; TCRdb's table is partial and in-frame only. The sample carries 75,000 to 100,000 clones, 74% recorded once. Sample: PBMCs. These TCRs come from a male donor in good health and CMV-seronegative. Each CDR3 is given with its conserved first and last residue. Fields, in order: CDR3 length, clone size, D gene, J gene, V gene, CDR3 DNA, CDR3 protein. A D gene is named only where the DNA matches it firmly. Part of the rows lack a size; the others show once, few, many or a class for expanded clones.

14	NA	NA	TRBJ2-2	TRBV7-2	TGTGCCAGCAGCTATGGGACAAGCACCGGGGAGCTGTTTTTT	CASSYGTSTGELFF
13	NA	NA	TRBJ1-2	TRBV30	TGTGCCAGGGTGTCTAGCGGGAACTATGGCTACACCTTC	CARVSSGNYGYTF
14	NA	NA	TRBJ2-2	TRBV9	TGTGCCAGCAGCAACAAAACGAACACCGGGGAGCTGTTTTTT	CASSNKTNTGELFF
13	NA	TRBD2	TRBJ2-7	TRBV29-1	TGCAGCGTCCTGACTAGCGGGAGGGGCGAGCAGTACTTC	CSVLTSGRGEQYF
15	NA	TRBD1	TRBJ2-3	TRBV5-1	TGCGCCAGCAGCTACTCCGGGACAGACCCAGATACGCAGTATTTT	CASSYSGTDPDTQYF
15	NA	NA	TRBJ1-5	TRBV19	TGTGCCAGTAAGATTTTCGGCAGGGGCAATCAGCCCCAGCATTTT	CASKIFGRGNQPQHF
13	NA	NA	TRBJ1-5	TRBV19	TGTGCCAGTACTGTGACAGGCAATCAGCCCCAGCATTTT	CASTVTGNQPQHF
11	NA	NA	TRBJ2-7	TRBV11-1	TGTGCCAGCAGCCGGGCCTACGAGCAGTACTTC	CASSRAYEQYF
14	NA	TRBD1	TRBJ1-1	TRBV19	TGTGCCAGCCAACGGACAGGGTTAAGTACTGAAGCTTTCTTT	CASQRTGLSTEAFF
14	NA	TRBD1	TRBJ1-2	TRBV6-5	TGTGCCTCCTCTTCCGGGACAGGGGGCGGGGGCTACACCTTC	CASSSGTGGGGYTF
13	NA	NA	TRBJ1-3	TRBV7-2	TGTGCCAGCAGCTTAGGAGTTGGAAACACCATATATTTT	CASSLGVGNTIYF
16	NA	TRBD2	TRBJ2-3	TRBV7-9	TGTGCCAGCAGCTCCCCTAGCGGGAGGGGCACAGATACGCAGTATTTT	CASSSPSGRGTDTQYF
15	NA	TRBD1	TRBJ2-5	TRBV27	TGTGCCAGCAGTTTATTCGGGACAGCCCCAGAGACCCAGTACTTC	CASSLFGTAPETQYF
14	NA	NA	TRBJ1-5	TRBV27	TGTGCCAGCAGTTTCGCAGGGTTTGGTCAGCCCCAGCATTTT	CASSFAGFGQPQHF
14	NA	NA	TRBJ2-2	TRBV4-2	TGTGCCAGCAGCCAAGATCCAGGCCTTAAGACCCTGTTTTTT	CASSQDPGLKTLFF
13	NA	NA	TRBJ2-7	TRBV28	TGTGCCAGCAACCGGGTAGGCCCCTACGAGCAGTACTTC	CASNRVGPYEQYF
14	few	NA	TRBJ2-5	TRBV6-1	TGTGCCAGCAGTTGGGGGGACTACCAAGAGACCCAGTACTTC	CASSWGDYQETQYF
12	NA	NA	TRBJ1-1	TRBV28	TGTGCCAGCAGTTTCGGTGGCACTGAAGCTTTCTTT	CASSFGGTEAFF
11	NA	NA	TRBJ1-2	TRBV20-1	TGCAGTGCTAGGTCAGGGGATGGCTACACCTTC	CSARSGDGYTF
16	NA	TRBD1	TRBJ2-1	TRBV4-1	TGCGCCAGCAGCCAAGACCCGGGACAGGGCTGGAATGAGCAGTTCTTC	CASSQDPGQGWNEQFF
13	NA	NA	TRBJ1-3	TRBV10-3	TGTGCCATCCGGCGGGACTCTGGAAACACCATATATTTT	CAIRRDSGNTIYF
14	NA	TRBD1	TRBJ2-7	TRBV18	TGTGCCAGCTCACCGACAGGGGGATCTTACGAGCAGTACTTC	CASSPTGGSYEQYF
16	NA	NA	TRBJ1-1	TRBV4-2	TGTGCCAGCAGACCCCGGGGGGGGGTCGTGAACACTGAAGCTTTCTTT	CASRPRGGVVNTEAFF
16	NA	TRBD2	TRBJ2-7	TRBV6-6	TGTGCCAGCAGTTACGACAGGACTAGCGGGAGGCACGAGCAGTACTTC	CASSYDRTSGRHEQYF
17	NA	TRBD2	TRBJ2-3	TRBV29-1	TGCAGCGTTGATGGAGCGGGACCCCCTAAGAGGACAGATACGCAGTATTTT	CSVDGAGPPKRTDTQYF
16	NA	TRBD1	TRBJ1-2	TRBV5-4	TGTGCCAGCAGCTTGGTATTCGGACAGGGAGTTGGTGGCTACACCTTC	CASSLVFGQGVGGYTF
14	NA	TRBD1	TRBJ1-5	TRBV10-3	TGTGCCATCAGTCGGACAGGGTTGAGTCAGCCCCAGCATTTT	CAISRTGLSQPQHF
13	NA	NA	TRBJ1-1	TRBV6-1	TGTGCCAGCAGAAGCAGGGAAAACACTGAAGCTTTCTTT	CASRSRENTEAFF